This entry lists 18 T cell receptor beta chains sequenced from one sample in a study of CD8+ T cells in alopecia areata. RNA, once extracted, was reverse transcribed into cDNA for use as the sequencing template. Method: immunoSEQ multiplex PCR; TCRdb's copy keeps in-frame clones and lacks some. The table includes 130,000 to 150,000 clones, around 87% detected once. The input for sequencing was CD8+ T cells sorted from blood, taken at week 0. The receptors shown here come from a human donor with alopecia areata.

The chain is built from TRBV13 and TRBJ2-6; D possibly corresponds to TRBD1 (5 bases). CDR3 size: 16 residues. V was shortened by 1 base and J by 1 base, with 8 bases between the two germline ends. Looked up from germline, CDR1 is PRHDT and CDR2 is FYEKMQ (reference sequence). The CDR3 here is CASSLDQGSGANVLTF. The CDR3 bases are TGTGCCAGCAGCTTAGACCAGGGATCTGGGGCCAACGTCCTGACTTTC.

The chain carries TRBV5-6 and TRBJ1-1; D is unclear. CDR1 and CDR2 from the germline V gene are SGHDT and YYEEEE. V lost 3 bases and J lost 1, with 7 bases in between. The CDR3 loop spans 13 amino acids. CDR3 bases: TGTGCCAGCAGCTCGGACGGGAACACTGAAGCTTTCTTT. Encoded protein: CASSSDGNTEAFF.

The chain has TRBV4-1 and TRBJ2-3; 8 bases map to TRBD2. The junction had 10 bases not matched to a gene; V was cut back by 4 bases and J by 4 bases. The CDR3 has 16 residues. CDR1 and CDR2 (germline): MGHRA, YSYEKL. For the CDR3, the DNA is TGCGCCAGCAGCCGAGCACCGCGGGAGGTGCCAGATACGCAGTATTTT. Its translation: CASSRAPREVPDTQYF.

The chain links TRBV10-2 to TRBJ2-2; TRBD2 agrees at 9 bases. The germline gives CDR1 WSHSY, CDR2 SAAADI. J gave up 3 bases and V 2 bases, and 4 bases lay outside the gene matches. The CDR3 covers 16 residues. CDR3 in amino acids: CASSELSGRDTGELFF. The CDR3 DNA is TGCGCCAGCAGTGAGCTTAGCGGGAGAGACACCGGGGAGCTGTTTTTT.

The V gene is TRBV10-3, the J gene TRBJ2-7, with 8 bases lining up with TRBD2. V gave up 3 bases and J gave up 2 bases; unmatched junction bases: 9. Germline assignment: CDR1 ENHRY and CDR2 SYGVKD. The CDR3 consists of 16 residues. CDR3 loop: CAISDPGGAGAYEQYF. The DNA for the CDR3 is TGTGCCATCAGTGACCCCGGAGGAGCGGGAGCCTACGAGCAGTACTTC.

This sequence joins TRBV29-1 and TRBJ2-4; possible D gene TRBD2, 6 bases. V was clipped by 4 bases and J by 0 bases, with 16 bases between them. The CDR3 covers 16 residues. Germline V gene sequence: CDR1 SQVTM, CDR2 ANQGSEA. This CDR3 is CSVVYEVGGAKNIQYF. The CDR3 DNA reads TGCAGCGTTGTATATGAAGTGGGGGGAGCCAAAAACATTCAGTACTTC.

The chain employs TRBV27 and TRBJ2-3, with TRBD2 matching 14 bases. CDR1 and CDR2 from the germline V gene are MNHEY and SMNVEV (reference sequence). This CDR3 has 14 amino acids. The V gene end was trimmed by 6 bases and the J gene end by 11 bases; junction bases not matched to a gene: 7. CDR3 in amino acids: CASRPGTSGREQYF. The CDR3 coding sequence is TGTGCCAGCAGACCCGGGACTAGCGGGAGAGAGCAGTATTTT.

The chain carries TRBV13 and TRBJ2-7; D is unresolved. The CDR3 is 14 amino acids. Trimming stripped 2 bases from V and 2 bases from J, with 10 bases between. Germline V lookup: CDR1 PRHDT, CDR2 FYEKMQ (reference sequence). Written as DNA, the CDR3 is TGTGCCAGCAGCTTACCGGGTAGTCCCTACGAGCAGTACTTC. It encodes CASSLPGSPYEQYF.

V usage is TRBV29-1 and J usage is TRBJ2-3; TRBD2 matches at 8 bases. Per germline, CDR1 SQVTM and CDR2 ANQGSEA. Germline trimming cut 6 bases from V and 6 bases from J; bases unmatched to any gene: 8. The length of the CDR3 is 13 residues. For the CDR3, the DNA is TGCAGCGTCCGGCGGGAGGCGGGGGATACGCAGTATTTT. This sequence encodes CSVRREAGDTQYF.

This clone was counted only a few times. CDR3 DNA sequence: TGCGCCAGCAGCCAAGGTACTAACCAAGAGACCCAGTACTTC. Protein product: CASSQGTNQETQYF. This sequence joins TRBV4-1 and TRBJ2-5; D is unclear. This CDR3 is 14 amino acids long. V lost 1 base and J 0 bases, leaving 6 bases between the germline ends. Germline CDR1 reads MGHRA; CDR2 reads YSYEKL.

This chain connects TRBV9 to TRBJ2-1, with TRBD2 as a possible D gene (5 bases). The CDR3 consists of 16 residues. In germline, CDR1 is SGDLS, CDR2 YYNGEE. Trimming cost V 5 bases and J 0 bases, with 15 bases left between them. CDR3 sequence reads: CASSSGVGSSYNEQFF. DNA of the CDR3: TGTGCCAGCAGTTCCGGGGTGGGTAGCTCCTACAATGAGCAGTTCTTC.

The CDR3 DNA reads as TGTGCCAGCAGTGGTGGGCAGGGTTCCCAAAAGCCCCAGCATTTT. Protein sequence: CASSGGQGSQKPQHF. The chain links TRBV25-1 to TRBJ1-5, with a tentative D call TRBD1 (5 bases). The germline V gene encodes CDR1 MGHDK and CDR2 SYGVNS. The ends were cut back, 4 bases at V and 8 bases at J, with 18 bases in the middle. The CDR3 is 15 residues long.

The chain has TRBV27 and TRBJ1-1, with 10 bases fitting TRBD1. CDR1 is MNHEY, CDR2 SMNVEV, per germline (reference sequence). Trimming at V came to 2 bases and at J to 4 bases, leaving 4 bases not matched to a gene. The CDR3 extends over 15 amino acids. The CDR3 DNA sequence: TGTGCCAGCAGTTTACGCGGGACAGGGGCCACTGAAGCTTTCTTT. Encoded protein: CASSLRGTGATEAFF.

The rearrangement joins TRBV7-9 to TRBJ2-1; TRBD2 matches at 12 bases. CDR3 length: 16 residues. V shed 3 bases and J 6 bases; nucleotides not matched to a gene: 6. Germline V CDR1 and CDR2: SEHNR, FQNEAQ (reference sequence). Here the CDR3 reads CASSLFRTSGVNEQFF. Written as DNA, the CDR3 is TGTGCCAGCAGCTTGTTCAGGACTAGCGGGGTCAATGAGCAGTTCTTC.

The V call is TRBV27, the J call TRBJ1-5; TRBD1 is a possible D gene (6 bases). Trimming took 5 bases from V and 5 from J, leaving 13 bases between them. This CDR3 contains 14 residues. Germline CDR1 reads MNHEY; CDR2 reads SMNVEV (reference sequence). The CDR3 coding sequence is TGTGCCAGCAGTATAACAGGGTCCTATCAGCCCCAGCATTTT. Residues: CASSITGSYQPQHF.

This clone was recorded once. This sequence joins TRBV7-8 and TRBJ2-5; tentative D call: TRBD1 (6 bases). This CDR3 region has 13 residues. Looked up from germline, CDR1 is SGHVS and CDR2 is FQNEAQ. Trimming took 4 bases from V and 4 from J, leaving 10 bases between them. Written as DNA, the CDR3 is TGTGCCAGCAGCTATAACAGGGCAGAGACCCAGTACTTC. Its translation: CASSYNRAETQYF. The variable domain in full, completed from reference TRBV7-8 and TRBJ2-5, reads GAGVSQSPRYKVAKRGQDVALRCDPISGHVSLFWYQQALGQGPEFLTYFQNEAQLDKSGLPSDRFFAERPEGSVSTLKIQRTQQEDSAVYLCASSYNRAETQYFGPGTRLLVL.

The chain carries TRBV27 and TRBJ1-1; the match to TRBD1 covers 9 bases. Unmatched junction bases numbered 7, after V lost 5 bases and J lost 6 bases. This CDR3 contains 14 residues. CDR1 MNHEY and CDR2 SMNVEV come from the germline V gene (reference sequence). The CDR3 loop reads CASSPRQGGAEAFF. CDR3 in DNA: TGTGCCAGCAGTCCTCGACAGGGGGGAGCTGAAGCTTTCTTT.

The CDR3 reads CASSLGGLLNTEAFF. CDR3 nucleotide sequence: TGTGCCAGCAGCTTGGGGGGGCTATTGAACACTGAAGCTTTCTTT. The chain has TRBV11-2 and TRBJ1-1; a weak D match, TRBD1 (6 bases). The CDR3 loop spans 15 amino acids. V lost 3 bases to trimming and J lost 0 bases, with 11 bases between them. Germline-derived CDR1 and CDR2 are SGHAT and FQNNGV.